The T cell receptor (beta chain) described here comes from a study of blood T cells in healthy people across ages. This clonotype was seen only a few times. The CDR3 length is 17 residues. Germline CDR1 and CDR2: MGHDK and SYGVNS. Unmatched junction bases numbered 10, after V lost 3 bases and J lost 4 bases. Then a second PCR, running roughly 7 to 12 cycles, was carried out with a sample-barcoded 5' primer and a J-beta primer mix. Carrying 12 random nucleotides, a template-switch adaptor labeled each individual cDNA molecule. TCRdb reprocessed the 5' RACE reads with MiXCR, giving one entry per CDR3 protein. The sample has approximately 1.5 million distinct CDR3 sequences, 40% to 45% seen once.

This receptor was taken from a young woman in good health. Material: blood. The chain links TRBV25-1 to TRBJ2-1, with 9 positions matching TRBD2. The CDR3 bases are TGTGCCAGCAGTGACTCCCCGACTAGCGGAGTTTACAATGAGCAGTTCTTC. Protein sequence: CASSDSPTSGVYNEQFF.